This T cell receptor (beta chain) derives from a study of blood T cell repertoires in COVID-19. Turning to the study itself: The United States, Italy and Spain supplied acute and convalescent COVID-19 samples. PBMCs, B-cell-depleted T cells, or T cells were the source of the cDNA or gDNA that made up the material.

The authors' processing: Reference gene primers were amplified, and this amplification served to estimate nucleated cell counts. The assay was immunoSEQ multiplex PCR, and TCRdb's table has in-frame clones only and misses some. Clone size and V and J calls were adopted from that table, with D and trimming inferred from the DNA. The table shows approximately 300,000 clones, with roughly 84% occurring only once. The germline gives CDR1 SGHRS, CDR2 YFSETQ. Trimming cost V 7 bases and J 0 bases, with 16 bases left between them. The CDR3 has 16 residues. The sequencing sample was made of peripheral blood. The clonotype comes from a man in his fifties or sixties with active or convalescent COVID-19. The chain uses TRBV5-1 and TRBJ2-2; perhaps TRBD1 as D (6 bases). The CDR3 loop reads CASQTTGLANTGELFF. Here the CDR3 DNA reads TGCGCCAGCCAGACCACAGGGTTAGCGAACACCGGGGAGCTGTTTTTT.